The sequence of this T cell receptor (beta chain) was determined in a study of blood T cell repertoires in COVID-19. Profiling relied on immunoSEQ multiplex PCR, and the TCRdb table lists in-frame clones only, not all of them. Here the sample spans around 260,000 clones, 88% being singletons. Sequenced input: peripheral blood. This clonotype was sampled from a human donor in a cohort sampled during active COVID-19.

The CDR3: CASSPGTAMRVLHF. Here the CDR3 DNA reads TGTGCCAGCAGTCCCGGGACAGCTATGCGTGTCCTCCACTTT. The V gene is TRBV5-4, the J gene TRBJ1-6, with 7 bases lining up with TRBD1. The CDR3 totals 14 residues. CDR1 SGHNT and CDR2 YYREEE come from the germline V gene (reference sequence). J was trimmed by 15 bases and V by 5 bases; bases with no gene match: 14.